These 22 T cell receptor beta chains came from one sample sequenced in a study of CD8 T cells in ankylosing spondylitis. TCRdb ran MiXCR on the 5' RACE reads and lists one entry per CDR3 protein. The table includes some 140,000 distinct CDR3 sequences, about 6.7% detected once. The sequencing input was blood, either unsorted or a sorted T cell fraction (not recorded which). Receptors were obtained from a female donor with ankylosing spondylitis or in good health (not recorded which).

This clonotype was seen many times. J is TRBJ1-2 and V is TRBV7-3, with a possible D match to TRBD1 (6 bases). The V gene lost 4 bases and the J gene lost 8 bases, with 17 bases spanning the gap. In germline, CDR1 is SGHTA, CDR2 FQGTGA. This CDR3 comprises 14 residues. CDR3 in DNA: TGTGCCAGCAGCTCTTCTCCAGGGGCCGGCGGCTACACCTTC. Amino acids: CASSSSPGAGGYTF.

This clonotype has a count of ten or more. The chain carries TRBV6-2 or TRBV6-3 and TRBJ2-7; tentative D call: TRBD1 (5 bases). The V end was cut by 0 bases, the J end by 5 bases, with 11 bases between. CDR3 length: 14 residues. The germline V gene encodes CDR1 MNHEY and CDR2 SVGEGT. CDR3 sequence: CASSYSLGQDEQYF. The CDR3 DNA reads as TGTGCCAGCAGTTACTCCCTCGGACAAGACGAGCAGTACTTC.

This clonotype has ten or more counts. V gene TRBV2 combines with J gene TRBJ1-1; D perhaps matches TRBD1 (5 bases). The V gene lost 11 bases and the J gene lost 1 base, with 14 bases spanning the gap. This CDR3 spans 13 amino acids. The germline CDR1 and CDR2 sequences are SNHLY and FYNNEI. CDR3 nucleotide sequence: TGTGCCCGATCGACGGGACCGAACACTGAAGCTTTCTTT. Amino acid sequence: CARSTGPNTEAFF.

This clonotype was counted many times. The J gene is TRBJ1-1, the V gene TRBV12-3 or TRBV12-4, with TRBD1 matching 7 bases. V trimming: 9 bases; J trimming: 4 bases; junction bases outside the gene matches: 5. The CDR3 sequence is 12 residues long. The CDR3 DNA sequence: TGTGCCAGTAGGAGGGGGCCCACTGAAGCTTTCTTT. Protein sequence: CASRRGPTEAFF.

The rearrangement uses TRBV3-1 and TRBJ2-3, with a weak D call TRBD2 (6 bases). Trimming removed 4 bases at V and 3 bases at J, with 11 bases between. Germline assignment: CDR1 LGHDT and CDR2 YNNKEL (reference sequence). This CDR3 contains 14 residues. The CDR3 DNA follows: TGTGCCAGCAGCCGCGAACTAGCAACAGATACGCAGTATTTT. Protein sequence: CASSRELATDTQYF.

In its sample, this clonotype was seen many times. J is TRBJ2-3 and V is TRBV7-2; the D gene is possibly TRBD2 (6 bases). CDR1 and CDR2 from the germline V gene are SGHTA and FQGNSA. With 2 bases removed from V and 3 bases from J, the gap between germline ends came to 18 bases. This CDR3 has 17 residues. CDR3 nucleotides: TGTGCCAGCAGCTTATATGGGCGGGGCCCGAGGACAGATACGCAGTATTTT. Amino acid sequence: CASSLYGRGPRTDTQYF.

This clonotype was seen only a few times. J is TRBJ2-1 and V is TRBV13; 9 bases are a match to TRBD1. J lost 5 bases, V lost 1 base, and 3 bases had no gene match. Germline CDR1 and CDR2: PRHDT and FYEKMQ (reference sequence). There are 15 residues in the CDR3. CDR3 bases: TGTGCCAGCAGCTTAGATGGGACAGGGAACAATGAGCAGTTCTTC. The encoded protein is CASSLDGTGNNEQFF.

This clonotype was picked up many times. V is TRBV5-6 and J is TRBJ1-6; 11 bases are shared with TRBD1. V lost 6 bases to trimming and J lost 6 bases; unmatched junction nucleotides: 8. The V gene's germline CDR1 is SGHDT and CDR2 YYEEEE. This CDR3 is built from 16 residues. CDR3 residues: CASNFRDRGSNSPLHF. The CDR3 DNA reads TGTGCCAGCAACTTCCGGGACAGGGGGTCTAATTCACCCCTCCACTTT. Looking up the rest from reference TRBV5-6 and TRBJ1-6 gives the full variable domain: DAGVTQSPTHLIKTRGQQVTLRCSPKSGHDTVSWYQQALGQGPQFIFQYYEEEERQRGNFPDRFSGHQFPNYSSELNVNALLLGDSALYLCASNFRDRGSNSPLHFGNGTRLTVT.

At least ten counts were recorded for this clonotype. The genes are TRBV7-3 and TRBJ1-1; D is undetermined. V was trimmed by 1 base and J by 0 bases, leaving 9 bases between them. This CDR3 spans 15 amino acids. Germline-derived CDR1 and CDR2 are SGHTA and FQGTGA. In nucleotides, the CDR3 is TGTGCCAGCAGCTTAAATCCGGGGATGAACACTGAAGCTTTCTTT. Translating it yields CASSLNPGMNTEAFF.

This clonotype was counted many times. The CDR3 region is CASSLVLAGGTFTDTQYF. In DNA form, the CDR3 reads TGTGCCAGCAGTTTGGTTCTAGCGGGGGGCACCTTCACAGATACGCAGTATTTT. The chain links TRBV12-3 or TRBV12-4 to TRBJ2-3, with 11 bases lining up with TRBD2. This CDR3 is 18 amino acids long. Trimming removed 3 bases from V and 2 bases from J; junction bases left unmatched: 10.

This clonotype appeared many times. This chain uses TRBV5-4 with TRBJ1-4; D gene unclear. Looked up from germline, CDR1 is SGHNT and CDR2 is YYREEE (reference sequence). The CDR3 spans 14 residues. V lost 2 bases and J lost 3, with 8 bases in between. In nucleotides, the CDR3 is TGTGCCAGCAGCTTCGAGGGCGCTAATGAAAAACTGTTTTTT. Translated, it gives CASSFEGANEKLFF. The whole variable domain, remainder taken from reference TRBV5-4 and TRBJ1-4, is ETGVTQSPTHLIKTRGQQVTLRCSSQSGHNTVSWYQQALGQGPQFIFQYYREEENGRGNFPPRFSGLQFPNYSSELNVNALELDDSALYLCASSFEGANEKLFFGSGTQLSVL.

In its sample, this clonotype was seen many times. The V call is TRBV5-1, the J call TRBJ1-1; D unresolved. Per germline, CDR1 SGHRS and CDR2 YFSETQ. This CDR3 is built from 12 residues. V was pared by 4 bases and J by 4 bases, with 8 bases between. The CDR3 sequence: CASSRSGTEAFF. Written as DNA, the CDR3 is TGCGCCAGCAGCAGGTCAGGCACTGAAGCTTTCTTT. Combining the CDR3 with reference TRBV5-1 and TRBJ1-1 gives the whole variable domain KAGVTQTPRYLIKTRGQQVTLSCSPISGHRSVSWYQQTPGQGLQFLFEYFSETQRNKGNFPGRFSGRQFSNSRSEMNVSTLELGDSALYLCASSRSGTEAFFGQGTRLTVV.

The table lists this clonotype with many counts. The chain combines TRBV24-1 with TRBJ1-2; D gene ambiguous. In germline, CDR1 is KGHDR, CDR2 SFDVKD. The CDR3 spans 14 residues. V was cut by 4 bases and J by 0 bases, with 8 bases left in between. Here the CDR3 reads CATSDPPPNYGYTF. In DNA form, the CDR3 reads TGTGCCACCAGTGACCCCCCTCCTAACTATGGCTACACCTTC.

In this sample, this clonotype turned up many times. This chain connects TRBV10-3 to TRBJ2-3; possibly TRBD1 for D (5 bases). Deletions cut 2 bases from V and 2 bases from J, with 14 bases between. Germline assignment: CDR1 ENHRY and CDR2 SYGVKD. The CDR3 runs to 16 residues. The chain's CDR3 is CAISEPATGTTDTQYF. CDR3 nucleotides: TGTGCCATCAGTGAGCCGGCCACAGGAACCACAGATACGCAGTATTTT.

Ten or more counts support this clonotype. The chain carries TRBV7-9 and TRBJ2-1, with D possibly matching TRBD2 (7 bases). The CDR3 loop spans 15 amino acids. The germline V gene encodes CDR1 SEHNR and CDR2 FQNEAQ (reference sequence). With 3 bases removed from V and 4 bases from J, the gap between germline ends came to 13 bases. The CDR3 protein is CASSFWGGPYNEQFF. The CDR3, as DNA: TGTGCCAGCAGCTTCTGGGGGGGGCCTTACAATGAGCAGTTCTTC.

The V and J genes are TRBV19 and TRBJ2-3; 7 bases are a match to TRBD2. Losses at the gene ends were 10 bases for V and 4 bases for J; bases not matched to a gene: 11. The germline V gene encodes CDR1 LNHDA and CDR2 SQIVND (reference sequence). The CDR3 runs 14 residues. DNA of the CDR3: TGTGCCACCATGGGACTAATAATTCCAGATACGCAGTATTTT. It yields the protein CATMGLIIPDTQYF. The full variable domain, in which reference TRBV19 and TRBJ2-3 provide the parts outside the CDR3, is DGGITQSPKYLFRKEGQNVTLSCEQNLNHDAMYWYRQDPGQGLRLIYYSQIVNDFQKGDIAEGYSVSREKKESFPLTVTSAQKNPTAFYLCATMGLIIPDTQYFGPGTRLTVL.

This clonotype showed up many times. The V gene is TRBV12-3 or TRBV12-4, the J gene TRBJ2-5, with 7 bases lining up with TRBD1. The CDR3 covers 14 residues. V shed 6 bases and J 5 bases; nucleotides not matched to a gene: 9. The CDR3 DNA follows: TGTGCCAGCAGCCCTCAGGGGGTAGTTGAGACCCAGTACTTC. This translates into CASSPQGVVETQYF.

This clonotype occurred many times. J is TRBJ2-1 and V is TRBV15; 9 bases map to TRBD2. CDR3 length: 13 residues. Germline V CDR1 and CDR2: LNHNV, YYDKDF (reference sequence). V gave up 2 bases and J gave up 8 bases; unmatched junction bases: 1. The CDR3 DNA follows: TGTGCCACCAGCAGAAAGCGGGGGGATGAGCAGTTCTTC. This codes for CATSRKRGDEQFF.

This clonotype has a count of ten or more. The rearrangement joins TRBV6-5 to TRBJ2-7; 8 bases match TRBD1. Germline V gives CDR1 MNHEY, CDR2 SVGAGI. The length of the CDR3 is 17 residues. The V segment lost 2 bases and the J segment 2 bases; nucleotides outside the gene matches: 11. CDR3: CASSYRTDETGAYEQYF. In DNA, the CDR3 is TGTGCCAGCAGTTACCGTACCGACGAGACAGGGGCCTACGAGCAGTACTTC.

In this sample, this clonotype turned up many times. J is TRBJ2-3 and V is TRBV11-2; D may be TRBD2 (5 bases). Germline lookup yields CDR1 SGHAT and CDR2 FQNNGV. The ends were cut back, 2 bases at V and 1 base at J, with 10 bases in the middle. This CDR3 is built from 15 residues. The CDR3 DNA reads as TGTGCCAGCAGCTTATCTAGCATGGGCACAGATACGCAGTATTTT. Its translation: CASSLSSMGTDTQYF.

The table lists this clonotype with many counts. The chain carries TRBV5-1 and TRBJ2-1; D may correspond to TRBD1 or TRBD2 (5 bases each). Germline V CDR1 and CDR2: SGHRS, YFSETQ. Trimming pared 4 bases from V and 3 bases from J, leaving 17 bases between. This CDR3 has 16 amino acids. The CDR3 region has the DNA TGCGCCAGCAGCCTCGGGGCCAGGCGGGTCTACAATGAGCAGTTCTTC. It is translated as CASSLGARRVYNEQFF.

Ten or more counts support this clonotype. The chain uses TRBV12-3 or TRBV12-4 and TRBJ2-7; TRBD1 agrees at 8 bases. Trimming at V came to 7 bases and at J to 7 bases, leaving 15 bases not matched to a gene. The CDR3 consists of 15 residues. CDR3 sequence (DNA): TGTGCCAGCACCGTAGGGACAGGAGGCCCGCGGGAGCAGTACTTC. It is translated as CASTVGTGGPREQYF.